Listed here are 11 T cell receptor beta chains from one sample, sequenced in a study of T cells after yellow fever vaccination. A single record per CDR3 protein comes from TCRdb applying MiXCR to the 5' RACE reads. The data contain hundreds of thousands of distinct CDR3 sequences, approximately 13% of them singletons. The sequenced sample was PBMCs, obtained on the day of the yellow fever booster vaccination. The receptors stem from a young man who received the YFV17D yellow fever vaccine.

V and J are TRBV29-1 and TRBJ2-3; maybe TRBD1 (6 bases). The germline gives CDR1 SQVTM, CDR2 ANQGSEA. CDR3 size: 17 residues. V dropped 0 bases and J dropped 0 bases, with 16 bases sitting between them. The CDR3 DNA reads as TGCAGCGTTGAAGATTGGCCAGGGGACAAAAGCACAGATACGCAGTATTTT. Its protein is CSVEDWPGDKSTDTQYF.

A few counts support this clonotype. The gene calls are TRBV5-1 and TRBJ2-1; maybe TRBD2 (6 bases). Germline V gene sequence: CDR1 SGHRS, CDR2 YFSETQ. V lost 3 bases, J lost 10 bases, and 17 bases lay in between. The CDR3 covers 14 residues. CDR3 coding DNA: TGCGCCAGCAGCTGGGGCGCCGGGAGAAAAGAGCAGTTCTTC. Its translation: CASSWGAGRKEQFF.

This clonotype was observed at least ten times. J is TRBJ2-3 and V is TRBV7-7; D possibly corresponds to TRBD2 (6 bases). CDR1 SSHAT and CDR2 FNYEAQ come from the germline V gene (reference sequence). V was shortened by 5 bases and J by 2 bases, with 14 bases between the two germline ends. CDR3 length: 15 residues. The CDR3 DNA sequence: TGTGCCAGCAGCCCCCGGGGACTCTCCACAGATACGCAGTATTTT. Translated, it gives CASSPRGLSTDTQYF.

This clonotype was found many times. The genes are TRBV12-3 or TRBV12-4 and TRBJ2-2; D remains unclear. The CDR3 length is 11 residues. V lost 2 bases to trimming and J lost 6 bases, with 1 base between them. The DNA for the CDR3 is TGTGCCAGCAGTTTATCCGGGGAGCTGTTTTTT. As protein: CASSLSGELFF.

The gene calls are TRBV5-6 and TRBJ1-2; the D is unclear. V shed 1 base and J shed 0 bases, with 10 bases lying between them. Per the germline V gene, CDR1 is SGHDT and CDR2 is YYEEEE. This CDR3 is built from 15 residues. CDR3 in DNA: TGTGCCAGCAGCTTGAGTCCGTTAGCTAACTATGGCTACACCTTC. Its translation is CASSLSPLANYGYTF.

The V gene is TRBV28, the J gene TRBJ1-1, with D uncertain. The CDR3 extends over 14 amino acids. Trimming took off 3 bases at V and 1 base at J, with 9 bases between the two ends. CDR1 is MDHEN, CDR2 SYDVKM, per germline. The CDR3 loop is CASSFLRQNTEAFF. Written as DNA, the CDR3 is TGTGCCAGCAGTTTCCTAAGACAGAACACTGAAGCTTTCTTT.

There are a few counts of this clonotype. The junction and the germline gene differ at one end; a read error may be behind it. V and J are TRBV19 and TRBJ1-5; D remains unclear. This CDR3 spans 13 amino acids. Germline V lookup: CDR1 LNHDA, CDR2 SQIVND (reference sequence). This chain's CDR3 is CASRIDGYQPQHF. The CDR3 region has the DNA TGTGCCAGTCGTATTGACGGGTATCAGCCCCAGCATTTT.

The genes are TRBV27 and TRBJ2-2; D remains ambiguous. The V end was cut by 3 bases, the J end by 5 bases, with 10 bases between. Germline V gives CDR1 MNHEY, CDR2 SMNVEV (reference sequence). This CDR3 comprises 14 residues. This CDR3 reads CASSFGAATGELFF. The CDR3 nucleotides read TGTGCCAGCAGTTTTGGAGCTGCGACCGGGGAGCTGTTTTTT.

This chain joins TRBV20-1 and TRBJ2-2; 9 nucleotides line up with TRBD2. V lost 3 bases, J lost 6 bases, and 8 bases stayed unmatched. Germline V gene sequence: CDR1 DFQATT, CDR2 SNEGSKA (reference sequence). This CDR3 has 15 amino acids. Written as DNA, the CDR3 is TGCAGTGCTAGGGGGGGTAGCGGGAGTGCCGGGGAGCTGTTTTTT. Translation: CSARGGSGSAGELFF.

This clonotype was seen more than once but under ten times. This chain connects TRBV20-1 to TRBJ2-1, with 7 bases lining up with TRBD2. CDR1 is DFQATT, CDR2 SNEGSKA, per germline (reference sequence). The CDR3 loop spans 14 amino acids. The V and J ends lost 0 bases and 6 bases, in that order; junction bases with no gene match: 5. CDR3 DNA: TGCAGTGCTAGAGAGTCGGGGACTATCAATGAGCAGTTCTTC. It yields the protein CSARESGTINEQFF.

This rearrangement joins TRBV7-6 to TRBJ2-6; the D is unclear. The germline V and J ends were trimmed by 6 bases and 0 bases, with 9 bases remaining between them. The CDR3 is 15 residues long. The germline V gene has CDR1 SGHVS and CDR2 FNYEAQ. CDR3 nucleotides: TGTGCCAGCAGTTTCGGGCCCTCTGGGGCCAACGTCCTGACTTTC. Translating it yields CASSFGPSGANVLTF. The variable domain in full, with the rest retrieved from reference TRBV7-6 and TRBJ2-6, is GAGVSQSPRYKVTKRGQDVALRCDPISGHVSLYWYRQALGQGPEFLTYFNYEAQQDKSGLPNDRFSAERPEGSISTLTIQRTEQRDSAMYRCASSFGPSGANVLTFGAGSRLTVL.